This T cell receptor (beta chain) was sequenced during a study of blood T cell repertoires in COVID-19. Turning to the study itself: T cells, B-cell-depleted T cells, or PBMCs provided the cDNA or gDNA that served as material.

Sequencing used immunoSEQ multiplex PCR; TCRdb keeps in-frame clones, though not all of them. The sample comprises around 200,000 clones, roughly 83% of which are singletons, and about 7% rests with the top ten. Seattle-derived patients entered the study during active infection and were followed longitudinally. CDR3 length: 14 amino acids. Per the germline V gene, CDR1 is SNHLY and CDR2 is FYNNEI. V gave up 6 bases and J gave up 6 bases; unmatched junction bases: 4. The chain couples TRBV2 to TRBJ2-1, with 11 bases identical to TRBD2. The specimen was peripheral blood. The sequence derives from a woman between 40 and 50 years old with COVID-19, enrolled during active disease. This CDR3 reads CASRRLAGGNEQFF. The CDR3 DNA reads TGTGCCAGCAGGAGGCTAGCGGGGGGCAATGAGCAGTTCTTC. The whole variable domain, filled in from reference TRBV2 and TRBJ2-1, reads EPEVTQTPSHQVTQMGQEVILRCVPISNHLYFYWYRQILGQKVEFLVSFYNNEISEKSEIFDDQFSVERPDGSNFTLKIRSTKLEDSAMYFCASRRLAGGNEQFFGPGTRLTVL.